The entry that follows covers one TCR beta chain sequence. The antigen it binds to is not known. There are no base qualities to consult, and no much larger clone falls within one base. Library construction relied on the immunoSEQ multiplex PCR assay. For the multiplex PCR, a mixture combining 60 forward primers for TCR Vbeta segments and 13 reverse primers for TCR Jbeta segments was used. Amplification of the CDR3 region of rearranged TCR beta genes was performed with a multiplex PCR assay on genomic DNA. The Illumina HiSeq System was used to sequence the amplified TCR beta libraries as 87-base-pair reads. The original methods were these. In a later analysis, approximately 74 million unique TCR beta chains were counted across the 500 to 850 repertoires, and roughly 10 million of these chains were shared by at least two donors. Raw reads were error-corrected and collapsed into unique sequences with a nearest-neighbor algorithm that merged closely related sequences to remove PCR and sequencing errors. To assign V, D and J gene segments, CDR3 sequences were aligned to IMGT reference sequences. Each retained sequence needed at least a six-nucleotide match to both a V gene segment and a J gene segment. A rearrangement counted as productive if the CDR3 had no stop codons and remained in frame with V and J, and every other rearrangement counted as non-productive. Following IMGT convention, CDR3 was defined as the stretch from the second conserved V-encoded cysteine up to the conserved J-encoded phenylalanine. In an earlier analysis of around 600 of the donors, sequences lacking an unambiguous match to a single V gene segment were excluded. In an earlier analysis of approximately 550 of the donors, V segments were called functional above 56.7% productive rearrangements and were called segregating when the between-donor standard deviation exceeded 5%. A statistical classification framework was built to diagnose cytomegalovirus status from the catalog of TCR beta chain sequences. A later analysis assigned V and J genes by comparing TCR nucleotide sequences with IMGT/GENE-DB human TR gene sequences. A later analysis assigned CDR3 sequences and most-parsimonious VDJ recombination scenarios with the TCRdist pipeline. In a later analysis, every TCR beta chain was defined by the combination of its CDR3 amino acid sequence and its V-gene family, and reads without a unique V-gene family were dropped. To address suspected cross-contamination and a sequencing artifact, a later analysis removed 450 to 700 highly shared, low-generation-probability nucleotide sequences. For each public chain, a later analysis derived a clonal expansion index from normalized ranks of inferred template counts within each repertoire. In a later analysis, generation probabilities were computed using a VDJ recombination model fitted to out-of-frame rearrangements, and the results were checked against IGoR. Hypergeometric tests were used in a later analysis to score TCR-TCR, TCR-HLA and TCR-CMV co-occurrence, with a repertoire-size bias correction applied to the TCR pairs. A later analysis estimated false discovery rates by permuting HLA or CMV assignments 20 times. A later analysis grouped co-occurring TCRs with DBSCAN, adding TCRdist sequence similarity when clustering within HLA-allele-positive subsets. Co-occurrence clustering excluded repertoires with fewer than 30,000 or more than 120,000 public chains, plus five with anomalous nucleotide sharing. TCRdb took over this immuneACCESS table, retaining in-frame rearrangements with V and J assigned. Such tables are incomplete; in checked studies, under half of the missing clones stem from an unresolved V gene, and the remainder is unexplained. The V and J calls and clone size come from that table; D and trimming were worked out from the DNA. In all, the sample holds around 120,000 clones, and around 67% of those were seen once. Around 3.9% of the sample is held by the ten biggest clonotypes.

The cohort comprised some 700 healthy bone marrow donors. Cohort members were all nominally healthy when sampled, although unrecorded immune exposures were likely present. The donor was CMV seronegative and was included in the group of around 320 seronegative cohort members. Every donor gave a peripheral blood sample, and the peripheral blood mononuclear cells from that sample were used for TCR beta sequencing. The Qiagen DNeasy Blood Extraction Kit was used to extract genomic DNA from the blood cell samples. This sample stems from a study of cytomegalovirus exposure and HLA in healthy donors (dated by TCRdb to about 2017). Describing the broader study: An earlier analysis of roughly 500 of the donors reported 276 Gb of sequence data and 117 million unique TCR beta sequences obtained from roughly 170 million T cells. An early release covering approximately 600 HLA-typed donors comprised approximately 290 gigabases of sequencing data and 65 million to 100 million unique TCR sequences. Among the roughly 430 genotyped donors, approximately 81% belonged to the genetic ancestry cluster associated with self-reported Caucasian donors. The aim of the study was to test whether cataloging public T cell receptors could identify signatures of past pathogen exposure. The study used immunosequencing to profile the T cell repertoires of about 670 subjects and linked those repertoires to cytomegalovirus serostatus. Besides the first cohort of more than 650 subjects, a separate validation cohort made up of 120 or so different subjects was used. To predict cytomegalovirus infection status, the study brought together high-throughput TCR immunosequencing, statistical association of individual TCRs with disease status, and machine learning. A later analysis re-examined previously published TCR beta repertoires from just over 650 donors and added high-resolution HLA genotyping to investigate patterns of TCR occurrence. Rather than using new phenotypic data, the later analysis identified candidate immune exposures from TCR beta sequences and from how often those sequences occurred across donors. An earlier analysis of around 640 of the donors used high-throughput TCR beta sequencing to judge whether each TCR beta V gene segment behaved as functional or pseudogenic. Donor age, sex, ethnicity and CMV serostatus were collected together with the repertoire data. A later genetic analysis took genome-wide SNP genotypes for about three fifths of the 666 donors and used that subset as a discovery cohort. Every repertoire in the discovery cohort had been generated on one and the same sequencing platform. Both class I and class II loci were covered by HLA typing, at four-digit resolution. The number of typed donors differed by locus: roughly 620-630 for A, B, C, DRB1 and DQB1; 522 for DQA1; approximately 600 for DPA1; and around 490 for DPB1. Roughly five DR-DQ haplotypes were treated as single units for association and clustering because of strong linkage in the cohort. On average, around 230,000 unique TCR beta nucleotide sequences were sequenced per donor among a few hundred genotyped donors of the cohort, with roughly 20% of those sequences being non-productive.

What the research found in general, with its limitations: V-gene and J-gene trimming of TCR beta chains was associated with a missense DCLRE1C variant in a later genetic analysis, and the association was replicated in an independent cohort. A later analysis found that most CMV-associated TCR beta chains appeared HLA-restricted, with HLA associations seemingly driven largely by CMV exposure. It was suggested by the authors that the approach could potentially be generalized to other disease states and immunological phenotypes. Compared with the approximately 710-donor mean, donors in an Asian-associated ancestry cluster had fewer N-insertions in productive TCRs, according to a later genetic analysis. A further reported finding was that TCR beta sequences accurately predicted the HLA-A and HLA-B alleles for most subjects in the first cohort. In a later analysis, 16,951 TCR beta sequences were associated with specific HLA alleles at a false discovery rate of 0.05. Three of the identified cytomegalovirus-associated TCR beta chains were confirmed in vitro to be specific for cytomegalovirus antigens. In a later analysis, the rate of TCR association differed among HLA loci, with DRB1 alleles having the most associated TCRs and HLA-C alleles having the fewest. According to a later analysis, parvovirus B19, influenza, CMV and Epstein-Barr virus appeared linked to several top co-occurrence clusters. The only immune exposure information available for the cohort was CMV serostatus. The earlier analysis of 450 to 700 of the donors excluded some 15 rarely observed V segments, including chromosome 9 orphons, because counts were too low. A later analysis found that HLA-associated TCR beta chains were more clonally expanded and had lower generation probabilities than equally common non-associated chains. Presence/absence analyses assumed roughly uniform sequencing depth across donors, an assumption that may not hold. Across donors, most TCR sequences were observed very rarely, whereas some public TCRs were present in many individuals. Linkage disequilibrium might explain the correlated functional status among segregating V segments, but an unknown experimental factor could not be excluded. An earlier analysis of around 600 of the donors showed that most TCR beta V segments appeared in productive rearrangements either about 87% or about 30% of the time, which broadly matched IMGT annotations. A total of 164 TCR beta chains were listed by the study as associated with cytomegalovirus. In this cohort, only TCR beta chains were sequenced, and detectable features were limited by the absence of alpha or paired-chain data. When HLA alleles, especially DR and DQ, strongly co-occurred, TCR associations were difficult to assign to individual alleles. Because HLA typing was unavailable for some donors at each locus, only the typed subset was used in association tests. The sequencing pipeline was judged likely to have produced a cluster of highly shared sequence variants as a technical artifact. In both the original and validation cohorts, the classifier was reported to diagnose cytomegalovirus status with high specificity and sensitivity.

The clonotype comes from a woman between 40 and 55 years old in good health and CMV-seronegative. The specimen was PBMCs.

In nucleotides, the sequence is TGTGCCAGCACTAGCGGGAGAATTGTGGAGACCCAGTACTTC. It is translated as CASTSGRIVETQYF. The sequence is built from TRBV13 and TRBJ2-5; the central 10 bases match TRBD2. CDR1 and CDR2 are read off the germline V gene (reference sequence) as PRHDT and FYEKMQ. The CDR3 sequence holds 14 residues, the cysteine and phenylalanine included. Of all the DNA, just the CDR3 is kept, 42 bases in frame from base 1. For this chain, trimming is 7 bases at the V end and 5 bases at the J end, and the number of junction bases without a gene match is 7.